This T cell receptor (beta chain) was identified in a study of cytomegalovirus exposure and HLA in healthy donors. Notes on the study in general: A later analysis reportedly found fewer N-insertions in an Asian-associated ancestry cluster than the approximately 730-donor mean. According to the study, 160 or so TCR beta chains were cytomegalovirus-associated. Sequencing probably produced one cluster of sequence variants that were highly shared.

Healthy bone marrow donors made up the donors. Vbeta (60) and Jbeta (13) primers were used in the PCR. Sequencing was performed with immunoSEQ multiplex PCR; in TCRdb, only in-frame clones are kept and a portion is missing. The sample yields about 140,000 clones, around 65% seen once. On this clone: As yet, its antigen is unknown. The junction does not match germline at one end; this may be a read error.

The germline gives CDR1 SEHNR, CDR2 FQNEAQ (reference sequence). The CDR3 extends over 14 amino acids. V is TRBV7-9 and J is TRBJ1-1; the D is unclear. This clonotype was obtained from a woman in her fifties or sixties in good health and CMV-seronegative. Sequenced sample: PBMCs. CDR3 protein: CSSSPLGGNTEAFF. The CDR3 DNA is TGTTCCAGCAGCCCACTGGGAGGGAACACTGAAGCTTTCTTT.